A single T cell receptor beta chain is shown here with its context. Its antigen is not identified. CDR3 length: 16 residues. Germline CDR1 and CDR2: LNHDA and SQIVND (reference sequence). V gave up 5 bases and J gave up 3 bases; unmatched junction bases: 10. Molecular barcoding with unique molecular identifiers was used for the TCRbeta library. From the PCR reads, TCRdb called clonotypes with MiXCR, one entry per CDR3 protein. The sample has fewer than 550,000 distinct CDR3 sequences, roughly 17% seen once; the top ten hold under 30%. This specimen belongs to a study of T-cell reconstitution after alpha-beta-depleted transplantation in children. General study points: Diversity of TCRbeta at day 60 was high in some patients, arising from surviving recipient T cells and thymic progenitors. Reportedly, only several hundred clones from non-depleted graft cells drove alpha-beta T-cell counts at about two months. Among T cells one year after transplant, newly produced cells accounted for most counts and diversity.

The chain couples TRBV19 to TRBJ2-7; 10 positions agree with TRBD2. The sequence came from a boy under two years old who had a stem cell transplant for Wiskott-Aldrich syndrome, so the T cells may come from the graft donor. The source was PBMCs, mostly from graft donor cells, collected 360 days after TCRalphabeta/CD19-depleted stem cell transplant. For the CDR3, the DNA is TGTGCCAGTAGTCGGATTCCTAGCGGGAGTGGCTACGAGCAGTACTTC. This encodes CASSRIPSGSGYEQYF.